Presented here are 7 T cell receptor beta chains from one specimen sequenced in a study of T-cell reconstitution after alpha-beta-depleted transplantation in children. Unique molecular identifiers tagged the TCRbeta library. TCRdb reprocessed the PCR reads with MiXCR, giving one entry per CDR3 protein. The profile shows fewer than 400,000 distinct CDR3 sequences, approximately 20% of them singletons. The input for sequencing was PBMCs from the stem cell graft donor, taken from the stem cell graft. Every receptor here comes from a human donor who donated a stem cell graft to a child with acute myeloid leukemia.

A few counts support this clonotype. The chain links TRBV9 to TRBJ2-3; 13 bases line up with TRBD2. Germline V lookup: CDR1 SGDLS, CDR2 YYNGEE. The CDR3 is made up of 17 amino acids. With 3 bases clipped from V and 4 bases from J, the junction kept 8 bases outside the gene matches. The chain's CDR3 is CASSAGLAGLGADTQYF. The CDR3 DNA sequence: TGTGCCAGCAGCGCGGGACTAGCGGGGTTGGGGGCAGATACGCAGTATTTT.

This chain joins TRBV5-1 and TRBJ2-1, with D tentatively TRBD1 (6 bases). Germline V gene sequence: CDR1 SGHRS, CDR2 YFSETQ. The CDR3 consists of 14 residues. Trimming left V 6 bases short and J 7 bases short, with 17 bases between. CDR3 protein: CASTQTGYGNEQFF. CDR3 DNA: TGCGCCAGCACCCAAACAGGGTACGGGAATGAGCAGTTCTTC.

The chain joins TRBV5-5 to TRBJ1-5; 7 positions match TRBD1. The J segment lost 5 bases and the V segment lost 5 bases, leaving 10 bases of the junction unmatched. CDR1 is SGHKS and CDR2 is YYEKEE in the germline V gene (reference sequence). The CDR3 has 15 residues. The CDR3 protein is CASSRTGEPDQPQHF. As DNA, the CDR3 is TGTGCCAGCAGTCGGACAGGCGAACCTGATCAGCCCCAGCATTTT.

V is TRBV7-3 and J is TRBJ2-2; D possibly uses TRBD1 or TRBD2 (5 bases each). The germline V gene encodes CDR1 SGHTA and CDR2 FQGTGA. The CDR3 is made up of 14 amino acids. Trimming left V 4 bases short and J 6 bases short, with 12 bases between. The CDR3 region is CASSYSRGAGELFF. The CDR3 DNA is TGTGCCAGCAGCTACTCCCGAGGGGCCGGGGAGCTGTTTTTT. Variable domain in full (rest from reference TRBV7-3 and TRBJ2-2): GAGVSQTPSNKVTEKGKYVELRCDPISGHTALYWYRQSLGQGPEFLIYFQGTGAADDSGLPNDRFFAVRPEGSVSTLKIQRTERGDSAVYLCASSYSRGAGELFFGEGSRLTVL.

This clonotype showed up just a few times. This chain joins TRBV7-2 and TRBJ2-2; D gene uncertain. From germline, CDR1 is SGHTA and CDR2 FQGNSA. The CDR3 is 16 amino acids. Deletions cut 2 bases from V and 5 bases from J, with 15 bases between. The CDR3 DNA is TGTGCCAGCAGCTTATGGTCCACGAAAACAACCGGGGAGCTGTTTTTT. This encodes CASSLWSTKTTGELFF.

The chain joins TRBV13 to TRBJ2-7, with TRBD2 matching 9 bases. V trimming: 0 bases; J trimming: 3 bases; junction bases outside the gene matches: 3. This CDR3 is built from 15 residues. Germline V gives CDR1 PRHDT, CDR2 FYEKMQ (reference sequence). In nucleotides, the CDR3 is TGTGCCAGCAGCTTAGGGACTAGCGGAGACTACGAGCAGTACTTC. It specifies CASSLGTSGDYEQYF. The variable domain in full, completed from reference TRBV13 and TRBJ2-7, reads AAGVIQSPRHLIKEKRETATLKCYPIPRHDTVYWYQQGPGQDPQFLISFYEKMQSDKGSIPDRFSAQQFSDYHSELNMSSLELGDSALYFCASSLGTSGDYEQYFGPGTRLTVT.

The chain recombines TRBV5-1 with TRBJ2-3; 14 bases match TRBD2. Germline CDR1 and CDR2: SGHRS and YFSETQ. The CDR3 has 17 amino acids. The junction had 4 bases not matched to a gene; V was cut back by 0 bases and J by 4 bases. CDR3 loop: CASSLVGLAGAPDTQYF. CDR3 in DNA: TGCGCCAGCAGCTTGGTGGGACTAGCGGGAGCCCCAGATACGCAGTATTTT.